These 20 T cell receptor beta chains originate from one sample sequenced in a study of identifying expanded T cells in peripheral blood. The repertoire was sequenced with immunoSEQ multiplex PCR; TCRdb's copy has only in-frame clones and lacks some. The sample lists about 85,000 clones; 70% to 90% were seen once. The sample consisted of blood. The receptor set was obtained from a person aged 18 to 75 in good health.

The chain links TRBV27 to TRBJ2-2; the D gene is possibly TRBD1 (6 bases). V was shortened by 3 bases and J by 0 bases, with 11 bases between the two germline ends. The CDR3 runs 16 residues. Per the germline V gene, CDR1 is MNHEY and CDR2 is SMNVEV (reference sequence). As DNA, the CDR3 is TGTGCCAGCAGTTTCAACAGGGAACCGAACACCGGGGAGCTGTTTTTT. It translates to CASSFNREPNTGELFF.

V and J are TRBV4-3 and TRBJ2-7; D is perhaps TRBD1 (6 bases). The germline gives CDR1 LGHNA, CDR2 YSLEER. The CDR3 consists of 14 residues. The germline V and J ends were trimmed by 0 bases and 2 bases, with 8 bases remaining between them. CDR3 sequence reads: CASSQEQGPYEQYF. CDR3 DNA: TGCGCCAGCAGCCAAGAACAGGGACCCTACGAGCAGTACTTC.

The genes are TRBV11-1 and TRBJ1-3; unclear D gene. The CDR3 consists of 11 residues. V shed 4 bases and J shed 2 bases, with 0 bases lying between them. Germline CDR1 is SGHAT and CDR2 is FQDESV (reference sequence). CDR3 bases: TGTGCCAGCAGCTCTGGAAACACCATATATTTT. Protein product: CASSSGNTIYF.

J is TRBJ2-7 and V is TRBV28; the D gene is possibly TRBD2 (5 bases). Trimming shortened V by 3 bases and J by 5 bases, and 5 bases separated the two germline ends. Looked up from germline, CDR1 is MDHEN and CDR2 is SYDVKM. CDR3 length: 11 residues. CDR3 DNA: TGTGCCAGCAGTTTCGGGAACGAGCAGTACTTC. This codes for CASSFGNEQYF.

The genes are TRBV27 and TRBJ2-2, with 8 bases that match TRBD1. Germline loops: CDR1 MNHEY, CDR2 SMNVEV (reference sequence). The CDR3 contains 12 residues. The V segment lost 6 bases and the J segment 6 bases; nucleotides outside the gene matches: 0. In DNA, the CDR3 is TGTGCCAGCAGGGGACAGGCCGGGGAGCTGTTTTTT. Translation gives CASRGQAGELFF.

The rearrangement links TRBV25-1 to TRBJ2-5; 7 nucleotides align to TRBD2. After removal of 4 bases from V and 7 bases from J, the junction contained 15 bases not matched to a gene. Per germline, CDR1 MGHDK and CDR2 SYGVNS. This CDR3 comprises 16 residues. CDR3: CASSGRAGSGEGTQYF. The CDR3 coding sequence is TGTGCCAGCAGTGGGCGAGCCGGCAGCGGGGAGGGGACCCAGTACTTC.

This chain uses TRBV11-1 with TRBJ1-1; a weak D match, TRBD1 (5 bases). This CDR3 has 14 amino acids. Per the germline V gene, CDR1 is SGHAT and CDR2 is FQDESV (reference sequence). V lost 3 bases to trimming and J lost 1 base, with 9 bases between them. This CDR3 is CASSLQGENTEAFF. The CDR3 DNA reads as TGTGCCAGCAGCTTGCAGGGTGAGAACACTGAAGCTTTCTTT.

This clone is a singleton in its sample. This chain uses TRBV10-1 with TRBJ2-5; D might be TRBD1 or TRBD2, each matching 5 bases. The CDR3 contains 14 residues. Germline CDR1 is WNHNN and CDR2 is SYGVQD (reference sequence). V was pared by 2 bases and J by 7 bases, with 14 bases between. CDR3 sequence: CASSEGTLAGTQYF. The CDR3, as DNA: TGCGCCAGCAGTGAGGGGACCCTCGCGGGGACCCAGTACTTC.

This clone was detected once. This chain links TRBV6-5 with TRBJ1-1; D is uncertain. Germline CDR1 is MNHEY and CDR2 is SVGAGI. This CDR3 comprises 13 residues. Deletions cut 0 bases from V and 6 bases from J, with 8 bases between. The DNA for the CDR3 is TGTGCCAGCAGTTACTCGAGCGGGTCTGAAGCTTTCTTT. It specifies CASSYSSGSEAFF.

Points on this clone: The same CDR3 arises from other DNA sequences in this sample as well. The CDR3 DNA reads as TGTGCCACCAGCAGAGATCGGGTCAGCTCCTACGAGCAGTACTTC. Encoded protein: CATSRDRVSSYEQYF. The chain is built from TRBV15 and TRBJ2-7, with no clear D. Trimming removed 0 bases at V and 0 bases at J, with 9 bases between. Germline-derived CDR1 and CDR2 are LNHNV and YYDKDF (reference sequence). The CDR3 sequence is 15 residues long.

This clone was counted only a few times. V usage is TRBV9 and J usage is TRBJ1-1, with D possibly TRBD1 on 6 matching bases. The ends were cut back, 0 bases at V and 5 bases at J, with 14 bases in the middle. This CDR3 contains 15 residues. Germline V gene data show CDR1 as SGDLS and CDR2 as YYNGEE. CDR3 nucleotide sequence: TGTGCCAGCAGCGTAGCGGGGGCGAGACCAACTGAAGCTTTCTTT. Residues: CASSVAGARPTEAFF.

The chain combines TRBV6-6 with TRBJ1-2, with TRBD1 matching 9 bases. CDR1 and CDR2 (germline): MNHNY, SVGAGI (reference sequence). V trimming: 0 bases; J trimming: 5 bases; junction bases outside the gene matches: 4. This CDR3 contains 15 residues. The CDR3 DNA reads TGTGCCAGCAGTTACTCGAAGGGACAGGGTTATGGCTACACCTTC. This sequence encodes CASSYSKGQGYGYTF.

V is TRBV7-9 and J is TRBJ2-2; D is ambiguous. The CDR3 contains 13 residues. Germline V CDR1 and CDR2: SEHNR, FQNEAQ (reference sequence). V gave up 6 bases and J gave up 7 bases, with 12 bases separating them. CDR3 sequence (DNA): TGTGCCAGCAGATACCGGACGAGCGGGGAGCTGTTTTTT. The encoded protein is CASRYRTSGELFF.

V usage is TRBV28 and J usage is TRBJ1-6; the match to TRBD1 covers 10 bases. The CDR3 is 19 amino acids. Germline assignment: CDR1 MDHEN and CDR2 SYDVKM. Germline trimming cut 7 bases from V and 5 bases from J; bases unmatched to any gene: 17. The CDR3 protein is CASTLHRQGAFTDNSPLHF. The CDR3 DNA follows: TGTGCCAGCACCCTCCATCGACAGGGGGCGTTTACTGATAATTCACCCCTCCACTTT.

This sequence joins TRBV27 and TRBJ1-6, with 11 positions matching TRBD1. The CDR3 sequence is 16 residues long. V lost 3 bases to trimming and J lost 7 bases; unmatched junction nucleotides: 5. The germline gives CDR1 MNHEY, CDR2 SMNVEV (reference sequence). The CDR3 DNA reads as TGTGCCAGCAGTTTGAGGGACAGGGGGGGAAATTCACCCCTCCACTTT. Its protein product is CASSLRDRGGNSPLHF.

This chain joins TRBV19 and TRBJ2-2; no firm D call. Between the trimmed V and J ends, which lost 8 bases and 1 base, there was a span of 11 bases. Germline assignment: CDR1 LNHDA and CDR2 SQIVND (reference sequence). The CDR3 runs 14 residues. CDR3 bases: TGTGCCAGTTCTCCTGGCTGGAACACCGGGGAGCTGTTTTTT. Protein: CASSPGWNTGELFF.

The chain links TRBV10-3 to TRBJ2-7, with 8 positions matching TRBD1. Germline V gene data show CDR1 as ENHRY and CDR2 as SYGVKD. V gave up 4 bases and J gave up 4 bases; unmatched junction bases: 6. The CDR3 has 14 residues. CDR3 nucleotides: TGTGCCATCAGTGGGAGGGACAGGAGGTACGAGCAGTACTTC. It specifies CAISGRDRRYEQYF.

CDR3 loop: CASSHRSGTQETQYF. The CDR3 DNA reads as TGTGCCAGCTCCCACCGAAGCGGGACACAAGAGACCCAGTACTTC. The V gene is TRBV18, the J gene TRBJ2-5; possibly TRBD2 for D (7 bases). V lost 6 bases to trimming and J lost 2 bases, with 16 bases between them. Germline assignment: CDR1 KGHSH and CDR2 LQKENI. This CDR3 spans 15 amino acids. The full variable domain, its missing parts supplied by reference TRBV18 and TRBJ2-5, is NAGVMQNPRHLVRRRGQEARLRCSPMKGHSHVYWYRQLPEEGLKFMVYLQKENIIDESGMPKERFSAEFPKEGPSILRIQQVVRGDSAAYFCASSHRSGTQETQYFGPGTRLLVL.

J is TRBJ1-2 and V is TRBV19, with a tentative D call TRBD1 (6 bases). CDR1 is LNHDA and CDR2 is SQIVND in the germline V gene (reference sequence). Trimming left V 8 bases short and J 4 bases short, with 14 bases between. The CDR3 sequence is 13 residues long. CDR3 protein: CASRNREFYGYTF. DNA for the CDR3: TGTGCCAGTCGCAACAGGGAATTCTATGGCTACACCTTC.

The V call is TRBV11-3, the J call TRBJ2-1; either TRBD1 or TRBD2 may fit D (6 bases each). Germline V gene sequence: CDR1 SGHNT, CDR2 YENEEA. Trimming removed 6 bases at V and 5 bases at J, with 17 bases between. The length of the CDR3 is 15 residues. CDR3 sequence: CASSKRGGMDNEQFF. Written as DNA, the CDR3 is TGTGCCAGCAGTAAACGAGGGGGGATGGACAATGAGCAGTTCTTC.